This T cell receptor beta chain comes out of a study of CD8 T cells in Susac syndrome. Negative isolation was used for CD8+ and CD4+ T cells and FACS enrichment for TEMRA cells. Trimming cost V 2 bases and J 3 bases, with 17 bases left between them. Germline V gives CDR1 MNHEY, CDR2 SVGEGT. This CDR3 spans 16 amino acids. Roughly 0.45 to 1 ug RNA was reverse transcribed with random hexamers. Amplification of TCR beta CDR3 was carried out by immunoSEQ multiplex PCR, which covered 54 Vbeta and 13 Jbeta segments. TCRdb fed the immunoSEQ multiplex PCR reads into MiXCR, producing one record per CDR3 protein. The table shows a few hundred thousand distinct CDR3 sequences, with approximately 90% occurring only once.

This TCR derives from a human donor with multiple sclerosis. The chain is built from TRBV6-2 or TRBV6-3 and TRBJ2-7; D not certain. The sample was CD8+ T cells from PBMCs. The CDR3: CASSYDLYDTYYEQYF. Written as DNA, the CDR3 is TGTGCCAGCAGTTACGATCTCTACGATACCTACTACGAGCAGTACTTC.